Listed below are T cell receptor beta chains from one sample, sequenced in a study of shared clonotypes between healthy human individuals. Measured with immunoSEQ multiplex PCR; TCRdb has only the in-frame clones, and not every one. The sample shows hundreds of thousands of clones, over 90% of them seen only once. The sequenced sample consisted of naive CD8+ T cells sorted from blood. The receptors come from a man younger than 45 in good health. The CDR3 runs from the conserved cysteine through the conserved F or W. A D gene is named only where the DNA matches it firmly. Where a row states a size, it is once, few, many or the class of an expanded clone; other rows omit it.

j_call	v_call	clone_size	d_call	cdr3_aa	cdr3_nt
TRBJ2-4	TRBV12-1	.	.	CASSFRGQGVLAKNIQYF	TGTGCCAGCAGCTTTAGGGGACAGGGGGTACTAGCCAAAAACATTCAGTACTTC
TRBJ2-1	TRBV2	.	TRBD1	CASSGQGLNEQFF	TGTGCCAGCAGTGGACAGGGTTTAAATGAGCAGTTCTTC
TRBJ2-7	TRBV10-3	.	TRBD2	CAISESGSGRAYEQYF	TGTGCCATCAGTGAGTCTGGTAGCGGGAGAGCCTACGAGCAGTACTTC
TRBJ2-5	TRBV7-9	.	TRBD1	CASSRAPTGEETQYF	TGTGCCAGCAGCCGTGCCCCGACAGGGGAAGAGACCCAGTACTTC
TRBJ2-3	TRBV5-1	.	TRBD2	CASTETGLAGGATDTQYF	TGCGCCAGCACCGAGACGGGGCTAGCGGGAGGCGCCACAGATACGCAGTATTTT
TRBJ2-5	TRBV5-4	.	TRBD1	CASSLVGTAKETQYF	TGTGCCAGCAGCTTGGTCGGGACAGCAAAAGAGACCCAGTACTTC
TRBJ1-1	TRBV5-5	.	.	CASSLATGIRSDTEAFF	TGTGCCAGCAGCTTGGCAACAGGGATAAGGTCTGACACTGAAGCTTTCTTT
TRBJ2-7	TRBV14	.	TRBD1	CASSQRQGAYEQYF	TGTGCCAGCAGCCAAAGACAGGGAGCCTACGAGCAGTACTTC
TRBJ1-1	TRBV29-1	.	.	CSVSSRFPGTEAFF	TGCAGCGTATCGTCACGCTTCCCTGGGACTGAAGCTTTCTTT
TRBJ1-5	TRBV6-1	.	.	CACLGRFNQPQHF	TGTGCCTGCTTGGGACGTTTCAATCAGCCCCAGCATTTT
TRBJ1-1	TRBV29-1	.	.	CSVEDTEAFF	TGCAGCGTTGAAGATACTGAAGCTTTCTTT
TRBJ2-7	TRBV27	.	TRBD2	CASSLLSTSATYEQYF	TGTGCCAGCAGTCTGCTTTCGACTAGCGCAACCTACGAGCAGTACTTC
TRBJ2-1	TRBV5-5	.	.	CASSPPQGNEQFF	TGTGCCAGCAGCCCGCCACAGGGCAATGAGCAGTTCTTC
TRBJ2-1	TRBV19	.	TRBD2	CASSIIEGRTSGVEQFF	TGTGCCAGTAGTATAATAGAGGGGAGAACTAGCGGGGTTGAGCAGTTCTTC
TRBJ2-1	TRBV5-5	.	TRBD2	CASSLDATSGNRRFNEQFF	TGTGCCAGCAGCTTGGACGCGACTAGCGGGAATCGTAGATTCAATGAGCAGTTCTTC
TRBJ1-2	TRBV27	.	.	CASRGAAYGYTF	TGTGCCAGCAGGGGGGCAGCCTATGGCTACACCTTC
TRBJ2-1	TRBV7-6	.	TRBD1	CASSPLTGGNQVWNEQFF	TGTGCCAGCAGCCCCCTGACAGGGGGCAACCAAGTATGGAATGAGCAGTTCTTC
TRBJ2-7	TRBV5-4	.	.	CASSALEGAEQYF	TGTGCCAGCAGCGCCCTAGAGGGTGCCGAGCAGTACTTC
TRBJ2-1	TRBV20-1	.	.	CSARDNYEQFF	TGCAGTGCTAGAGATAACTATGAGCAGTTCTTC
TRBJ1-1	TRBV6-4	.	.	CASSASINTEAFF	TGTGCCAGCAGTGCCAGTATAAACACTGAAGCTTTCTTT
TRBJ1-1	TRBV4-1	.	.	CASTFQPQGNTEAFF	TGCGCCAGCACCTTTCAACCTCAGGGAAACACTGAAGCTTTCTTT
TRBJ2-5	TRBV9	.	.	CASSLGLVEETQYF	TGTGCCAGCAGCTTAGGACTCGTCGAAGAGACCCAGTACTTC
TRBJ2-5	TRBV9	.	TRBD1	CASSRGDRPERYGTKTQYF	TGTGCCAGCAGCAGGGGGGACAGGCCTGAAAGGTACGGGACAAAGACCCAGTACTTC
TRBJ2-7	TRBV7-9	.	.	CASSFGSSYEQYF	TGTGCCAGCAGCTTTGGGTCATCCTACGAGCAGTACTTC
TRBJ2-1	TRBV9	once	.	CASSVEDSYSYNEQFF	TGTGCCAGCAGCGTAGAGGACAGCTACTCCTACAATGAGCAGTTCTTC
TRBJ2-3	TRBV7-2	.	TRBD2	CASALSAGRADTQYF	TGTGCCAGCGCCCTCTCCGCCGGGAGGGCAGATACGCAGTATTTT
TRBJ2-1	TRBV11-2	.	.	CATLESGFNEQFF	TGTGCCACCCTCGAGAGTGGATTCAATGAGCAGTTCTTC
TRBJ2-1	TRBV19	few	TRBD2	CASSIATSALSEQFF	TGTGCCAGTAGTATAGCTACTAGCGCTCTCAGTGAGCAGTTCTTC
TRBJ1-2	TRBV25-1	few	.	CASSGRDDGYTF	TGTGCCAGCAGTGGCCGGGACGATGGCTACACCTTC
TRBJ1-1	TRBV11-2	.	.	CASSLGTGVNTEAFF	TGTGCCAGCAGCTTAGGGACTGGTGTGAACACTGAAGCTTTCTTT
TRBJ2-7	TRBV4-1	.	.	CASSISVAYEQYF	TGCGCCAGCAGCATTAGCGTTGCCTACGAGCAGTACTTC
TRBJ2-5	TRBV27	.	.	CASSSTARVETQYF	TGTGCCAGCAGTTCAACGGCCAGGGTTGAGACCCAGTACTTC
TRBJ1-5	TRBV5-5	.	.	CASSRDTRSNQPQHF	TGTGCCAGCAGCCGTGACACGAGATCCAATCAGCCCCAGCATTTT
TRBJ2-7	TRBV11-2	.	.	CASSLETGTLAYEQYF	TGTGCCAGCAGCTTAGAAACAGGGACCTTGGCCTACGAGCAGTACTTC
TRBJ2-7	TRBV30	.	.	CAWSPDSSYEQYF	TGTGCCTGGAGTCCAGACAGCTCCTACGAGCAGTACTTC
TRBJ2-3	TRBV11-2	.	TRBD2	CASSRSSGRASDTQYF	TGTGCCAGCAGCAGATCTAGCGGGAGGGCCTCAGATACGCAGTATTTT
TRBJ1-5	TRBV5-1	once	TRBD1	CASSPGQGVFNQPQHF	TGCGCCAGCAGTCCGGGACAGGGGGTCTTCAATCAGCCCCAGCATTTT
TRBJ1-4	TRBV27	.	TRBD1	CASSPGQRGDEKLFF	TGTGCCAGCAGTCCGGGACAGCGAGGGGATGAAAAACTGTTTTTT
TRBJ1-3	TRBV19	.	.	CAAGGWDSGNTIYF	TGTGCCGCCGGAGGCTGGGACTCTGGAAACACCATATATTTT
TRBJ2-1	TRBV7-6	once	TRBD1	CASSVEPTGGSYNEQFF	TGTGCCAGCAGCGTAGAGCCGACAGGGGGATCCTACAATGAGCAGTTCTTC
TRBJ2-1	TRBV4-1	.	.	CASSQGLAASSYNEQFF	TGCGCCAGCAGCCAAGGCTTGGCGGCTAGCTCCTACAATGAGCAGTTCTTC
TRBJ2-7	TRBV27	.	TRBD2	CASSSGAGTSGYEQYF	TGTGCCAGCAGTTCCGGCGCGGGGACTAGCGGCTACGAGCAGTACTTC
TRBJ2-2	TRBV9	.	.	CASSVVAGELFF	TGTGCCAGCAGCGTAGTAGCCGGGGAGCTGTTTTTT
TRBJ2-7	TRBV15	.	TRBD1	CATSRVTGVLPYEQYF	TGTGCCACCAGCAGAGTCACAGGGGTACTACCCTACGAGCAGTACTTC
TRBJ2-5	TRBV14	.	.	CASSQEYRKTQYF	TGTGCCAGCAGCCAAGAATACAGGAAGACCCAGTACTTC
TRBJ2-2	TRBV19	.	.	CASRSRTTGELFF	TGTGCCAGTAGGAGCCGGACCACCGGGGAGCTGTTTTTT